This TCR beta chain originates from a study of cytomegalovirus exposure and HLA in healthy donors. PCR amplification relied on 60 Vbeta primers (plus 13 Jbeta primers). Using immunoSEQ multiplex PCR, the repertoire was profiled, and TCRdb retains in-frame clones only, with some absent. The sample lists tens of thousands of clones; 68% were seen once. To note about this clone: The missing conserved phenylalanine or tryptophan at the end of this CDR3 makes a read error likely.

At sampling all donors were nominally healthy, likely with unrecorded immune exposures. The CDR3 length is 15 residues. Germline V gene sequence: CDR1 MNHEY, CDR2 SMNVEV (reference sequence). V was clipped by 0 bases and J by 8 bases, with 16 bases between them. The V and J genes are TRBV27 and TRBJ1-2; perhaps TRBD1 as D (5 bases). This clonotype originated in a woman under 40 in good health and CMV-seronegative. The sample taken for sequencing was PBMCs. The DNA of the CDR3 is TGTGCCAGCAGTTTATCGCGAAGGGGAAGCTACGGCTACACCCTC. Translated, it gives CASSLSRRGSYGYTL.